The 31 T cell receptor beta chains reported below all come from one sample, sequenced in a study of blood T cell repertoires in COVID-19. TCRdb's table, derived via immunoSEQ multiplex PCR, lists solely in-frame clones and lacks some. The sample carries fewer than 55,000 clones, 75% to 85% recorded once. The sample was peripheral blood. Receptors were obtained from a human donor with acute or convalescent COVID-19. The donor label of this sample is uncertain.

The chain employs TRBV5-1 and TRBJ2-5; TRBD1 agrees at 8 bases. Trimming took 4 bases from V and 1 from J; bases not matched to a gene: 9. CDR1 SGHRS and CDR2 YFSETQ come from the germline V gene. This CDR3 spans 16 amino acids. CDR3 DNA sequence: TGCGCCAGCAGCATTGGCGGGACAGGCCTCCAAGAGACCCAGTACTTC. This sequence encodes CASSIGGTGLQETQYF.

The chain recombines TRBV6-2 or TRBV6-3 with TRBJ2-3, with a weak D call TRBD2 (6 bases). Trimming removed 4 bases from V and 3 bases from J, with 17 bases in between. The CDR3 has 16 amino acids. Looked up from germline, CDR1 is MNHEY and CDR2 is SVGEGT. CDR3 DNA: TGTGCCAGCAGTTCTCCTGGGGGGATTCGAACAGATACGCAGTATTTT. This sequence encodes CASSSPGGIRTDTQYF.

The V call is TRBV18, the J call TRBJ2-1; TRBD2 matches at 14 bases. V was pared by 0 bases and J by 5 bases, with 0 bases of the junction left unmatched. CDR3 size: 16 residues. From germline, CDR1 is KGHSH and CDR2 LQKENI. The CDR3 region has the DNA TGTGCCAGCTCACCACCGACTAGCGGGAGGGACAATGAGCAGTTCTTC. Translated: CASSPPTSGRDNEQFF.

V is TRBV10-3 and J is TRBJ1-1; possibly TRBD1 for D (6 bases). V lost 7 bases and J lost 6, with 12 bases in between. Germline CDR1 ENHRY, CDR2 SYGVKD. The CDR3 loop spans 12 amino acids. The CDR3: CAINGEGAEAFF. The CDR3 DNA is TGTGCCATCAATGGGGAGGGGGCTGAAGCTTTCTTT.

CDR3 sequence (DNA): TGTGCCAGCAGCTTGTGGGGAGGGCTAGCGGGGGAAGGGAATGAGCAGTTCTTC. Translation: CASSLWGGLAGEGNEQFF. The gene calls are TRBV13 and TRBJ2-1, with 10 bases fitting TRBD2. Losses at the gene ends were 3 bases for V and 7 bases for J; bases not matched to a gene: 15. The CDR3 loop spans 18 amino acids. The V gene's germline CDR1 is PRHDT and CDR2 FYEKMQ (reference sequence).

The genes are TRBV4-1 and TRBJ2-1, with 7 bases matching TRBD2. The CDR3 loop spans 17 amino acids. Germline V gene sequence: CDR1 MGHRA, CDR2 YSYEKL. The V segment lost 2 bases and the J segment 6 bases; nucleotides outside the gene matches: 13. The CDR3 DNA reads TGCGCCAGCAGCCAACCGTCCCGCGGCGGGGGAGCCAATGAGCAGTTCTTC. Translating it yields CASSQPSRGGGANEQFF.

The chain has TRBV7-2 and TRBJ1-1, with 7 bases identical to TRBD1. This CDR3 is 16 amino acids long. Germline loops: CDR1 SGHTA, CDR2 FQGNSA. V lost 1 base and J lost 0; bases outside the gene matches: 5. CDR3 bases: TGTGCCAGCAGCTTAGTGGGGACAGCCCTGAACACTGAAGCTTTCTTT. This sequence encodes CASSLVGTALNTEAFF.

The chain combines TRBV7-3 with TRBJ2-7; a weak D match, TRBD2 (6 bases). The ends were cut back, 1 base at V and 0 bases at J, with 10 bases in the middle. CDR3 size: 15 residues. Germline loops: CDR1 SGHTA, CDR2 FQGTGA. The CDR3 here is CASSLMAGSSYEQYF. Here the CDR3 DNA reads TGTGCCAGCAGCTTAATGGCGGGGAGCTCCTACGAGCAGTACTTC.

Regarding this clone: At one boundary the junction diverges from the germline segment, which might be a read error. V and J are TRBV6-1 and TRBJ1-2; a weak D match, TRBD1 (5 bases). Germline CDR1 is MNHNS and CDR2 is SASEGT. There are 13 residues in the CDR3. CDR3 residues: CASREEGILGYTF. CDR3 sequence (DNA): TGTGCCAGCAGAGAAGAGGGGATTCTGGGCTACACCTTC.

The CDR3 protein is CASSGGQGVTEAFF. The CDR3 coding sequence is TGTGCCAGCAGCGGCGGACAGGGGGTCACTGAAGCTTTCTTT. The V call is TRBV5-6, the J call TRBJ1-1; 10 bases align to TRBD1. Trimming cost V 4 bases and J 4 bases; bases outside gene matches: 4. The CDR3 loop spans 14 amino acids. Germline CDR1 SGHDT, CDR2 YYEEEE.

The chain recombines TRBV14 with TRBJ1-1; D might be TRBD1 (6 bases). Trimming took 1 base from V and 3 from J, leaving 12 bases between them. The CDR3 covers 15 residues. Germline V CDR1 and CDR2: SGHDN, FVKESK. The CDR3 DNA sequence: TGTGCCAGCAGCCAAGTGGCGGGGGCGGACACTGAAGCTTTCTTT. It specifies CASSQVAGADTEAFF.

CDR3 in DNA: TGTGCCAGCGCGTCAAGCCCCCGGACTAGCGATTCCCCCCAGTACTTC. This translates into CASASSPRTSDSPQYF. This chain joins TRBV7-2 and TRBJ2-5, with 9 positions matching TRBD2. There are 16 residues in the CDR3. Trimming cost V 8 bases and J 9 bases; bases outside gene matches: 19. Germline V gives CDR1 SGHTA, CDR2 FQGNSA.

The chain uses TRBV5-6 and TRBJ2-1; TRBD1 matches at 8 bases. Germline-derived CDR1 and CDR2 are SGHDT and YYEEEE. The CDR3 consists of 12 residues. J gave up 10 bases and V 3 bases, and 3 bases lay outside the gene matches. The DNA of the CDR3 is TGTGCCAGCAGCTCCTCAGGGGGCGAGCAGTTCTTC. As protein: CASSSSGGEQFF.

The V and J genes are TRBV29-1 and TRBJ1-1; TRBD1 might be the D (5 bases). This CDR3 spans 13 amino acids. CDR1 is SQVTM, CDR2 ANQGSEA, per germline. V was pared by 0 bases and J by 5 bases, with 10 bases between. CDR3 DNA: TGCAGCGTTGAAGATTGGAGGGGAACTGAAGCTTTCTTT. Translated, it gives CSVEDWRGTEAFF.

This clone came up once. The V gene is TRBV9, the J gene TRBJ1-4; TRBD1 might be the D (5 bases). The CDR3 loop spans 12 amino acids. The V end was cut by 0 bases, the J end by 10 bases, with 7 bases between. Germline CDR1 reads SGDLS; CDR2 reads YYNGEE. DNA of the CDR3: TGTGCCAGCAGCGTAGCAGGGCGAAAACTGTTTTTT. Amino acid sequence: CASSVAGRKLFF.

The CDR3 bases are TGTGCCAGCAGCGCCGATGAGAAAACAGGGCACTATGGCTACACCTTC. Protein product: CASSADEKTGHYGYTF. J is TRBJ1-2 and V is TRBV2, with D possibly matching TRBD1 (6 bases). There are 16 residues in the CDR3. Per the germline V gene, CDR1 is SNHLY and CDR2 is FYNNEI. Trimming pared 6 bases from V and 3 bases from J, leaving 20 bases between.

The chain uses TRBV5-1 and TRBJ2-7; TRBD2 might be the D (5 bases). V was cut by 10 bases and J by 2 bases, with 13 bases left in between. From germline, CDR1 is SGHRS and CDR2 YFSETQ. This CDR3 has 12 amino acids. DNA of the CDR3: TGCGCCTCAACGGACGGGGCCTACGAGCAGTACTTC. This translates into CASTDGAYEQYF.

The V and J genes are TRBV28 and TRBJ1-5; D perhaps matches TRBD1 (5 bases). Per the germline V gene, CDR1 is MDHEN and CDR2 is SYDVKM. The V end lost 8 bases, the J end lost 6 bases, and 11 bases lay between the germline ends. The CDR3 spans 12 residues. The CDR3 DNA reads TGTGCCAGCGGCAGGGTTTTTCAGCCCCAGCATTTT. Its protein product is CASGRVFQPQHF.

CDR3 in DNA: TGTGCCAGCAGCTCCCACGGGGGAGGACTGAACACTGAAGCTTTCTTT. Translation: CASSSHGGGLNTEAFF. The chain employs TRBV7-2 and TRBJ1-1; D perhaps matches TRBD1 (5 bases). CDR1 and CDR2 from the germline V gene are SGHTA and FQGNSA. V lost 4 bases, J lost 0 bases, and 15 bases lay in between. The CDR3 extends over 16 amino acids.

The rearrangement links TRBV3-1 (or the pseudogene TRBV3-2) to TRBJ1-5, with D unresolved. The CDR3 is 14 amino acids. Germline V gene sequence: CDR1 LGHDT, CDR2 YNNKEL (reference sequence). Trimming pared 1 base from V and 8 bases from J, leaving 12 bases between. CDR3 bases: TGTGCCAGCAGCCAAGCCGGGGTAGCGGAGCCCCAGCATTTT. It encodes CASSQAGVAEPQHF.

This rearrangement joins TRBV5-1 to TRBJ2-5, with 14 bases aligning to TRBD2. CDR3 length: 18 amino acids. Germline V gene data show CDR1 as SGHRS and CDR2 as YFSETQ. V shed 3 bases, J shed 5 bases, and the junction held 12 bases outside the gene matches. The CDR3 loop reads CASSSGTSGGVRVETQYF. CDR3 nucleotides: TGCGCCAGCAGCTCCGGGACTAGCGGGGGAGTACGAGTGGAGACCCAGTACTTC.

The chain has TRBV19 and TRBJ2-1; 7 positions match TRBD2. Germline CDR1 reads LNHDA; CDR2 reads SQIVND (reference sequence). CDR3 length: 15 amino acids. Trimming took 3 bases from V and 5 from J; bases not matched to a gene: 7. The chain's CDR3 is CASSISLAVNNEQFF. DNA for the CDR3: TGTGCCAGTAGTATCTCTCTAGCGGTGAACAATGAGCAGTTCTTC.

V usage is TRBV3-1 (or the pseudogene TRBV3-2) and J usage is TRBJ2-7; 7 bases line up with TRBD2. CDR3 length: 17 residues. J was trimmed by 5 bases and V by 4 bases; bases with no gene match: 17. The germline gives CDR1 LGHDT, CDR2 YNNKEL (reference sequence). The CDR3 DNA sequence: TGTGCCAGCAGCCGATCAGAGGCGGCGGGAGATACTAACGAGCAGTACTTC. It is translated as CASSRSEAAGDTNEQYF.

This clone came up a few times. CDR3 nucleotides: TGCGCCAGCAGCCAAGCCACAGGGTTTGGCAATGAAAAACTGTTTTTT. Encoded protein: CASSQATGFGNEKLFF. This chain uses TRBV4-1 with TRBJ1-4; tentatively, D is TRBD1 (6 bases). Germline V gene lookup returns CDR1 MGHRA and CDR2 YSYEKL. The CDR3 contains 16 residues. Between the trimmed V and J ends, which lost 1 base and 5 bases, there was a span of 14 bases.

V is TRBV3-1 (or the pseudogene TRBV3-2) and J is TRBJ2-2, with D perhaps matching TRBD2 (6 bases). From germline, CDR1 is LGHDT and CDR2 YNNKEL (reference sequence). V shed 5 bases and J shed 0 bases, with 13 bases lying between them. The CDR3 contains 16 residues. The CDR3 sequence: CASSAYGSSNTGELFF. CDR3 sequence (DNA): TGTGCCAGCAGCGCGTACGGGAGTTCGAACACCGGGGAGCTGTTTTTT.

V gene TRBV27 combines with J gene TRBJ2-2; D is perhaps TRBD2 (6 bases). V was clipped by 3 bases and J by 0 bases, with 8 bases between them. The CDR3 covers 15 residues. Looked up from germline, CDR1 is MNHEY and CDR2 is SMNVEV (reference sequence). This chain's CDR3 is CASSFGGANTGELFF. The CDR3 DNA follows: TGTGCCAGCAGTTTCGGCGGGGCGAACACCGGGGAGCTGTTTTTT.

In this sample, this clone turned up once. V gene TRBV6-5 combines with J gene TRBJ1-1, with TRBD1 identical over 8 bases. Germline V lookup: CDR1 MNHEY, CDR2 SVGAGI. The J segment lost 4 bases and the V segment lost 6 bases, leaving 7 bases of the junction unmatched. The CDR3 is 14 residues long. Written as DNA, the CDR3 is TGTGCCAGCAGATTGGGACAGGCTTTCACTGAAGCTTTCTTT. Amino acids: CASRLGQAFTEAFF.

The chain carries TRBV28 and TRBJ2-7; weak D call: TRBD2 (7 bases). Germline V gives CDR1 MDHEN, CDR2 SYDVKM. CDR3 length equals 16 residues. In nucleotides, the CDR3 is TGTGCTTCCACCCCGGGGGGCGTTATTTTTACCTACGAGCAGTACTTC. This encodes CASTPGGVIFTYEQYF. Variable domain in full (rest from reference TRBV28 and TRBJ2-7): DVKVTQSSRYLVKRTGEKVFLECVQDMDHENMFWYRQDPGLGLRLIYFSYDVKMKEKGDIPEGYSVSREKKERFSLILESASTNQTSMYLCASTPGGVIFTYEQYFGPGTRLTVT.

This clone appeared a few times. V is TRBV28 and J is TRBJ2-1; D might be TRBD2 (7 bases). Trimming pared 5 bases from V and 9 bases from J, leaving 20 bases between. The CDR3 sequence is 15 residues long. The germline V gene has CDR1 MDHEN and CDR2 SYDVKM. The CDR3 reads CASSTPGGRSVEQFF. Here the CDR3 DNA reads TGTGCCAGCAGTACACCCGGGGGGCGTTCGGTTGAGCAGTTCTTC.

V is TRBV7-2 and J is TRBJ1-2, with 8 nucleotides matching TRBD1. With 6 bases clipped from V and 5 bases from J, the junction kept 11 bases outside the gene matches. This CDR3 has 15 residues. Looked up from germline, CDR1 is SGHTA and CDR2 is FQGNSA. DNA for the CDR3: TGTGCCAGCAGGGGGACAGGCCGCTTGAGGTATGGCTACACCTTC. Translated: CASRGTGRLRYGYTF.

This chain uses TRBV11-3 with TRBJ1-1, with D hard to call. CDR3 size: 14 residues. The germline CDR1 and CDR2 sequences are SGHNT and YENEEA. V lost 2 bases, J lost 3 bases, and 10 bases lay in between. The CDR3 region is CASSLSSGHTEAFF. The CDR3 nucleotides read TGTGCCAGCAGCTTAAGTAGCGGGCACACTGAAGCTTTCTTT.